Given below is one TCR beta chain in context. It lacks a known antigen. No much larger clone is present one base from it, and per-base qualities are unavailable. TCRbeta CDR3 regions were amplified from genomic DNA by means of the immunoSEQ Assay, a bias-controlled multiplex PCR. Processing in the source paper ran as follows. Within the assay, amplification of reference gene primers was used to estimate how many nucleated cells each sample contained. Sequence reads were collapsed and filtered to measure the absolute abundance of every unique TCRbeta CDR3 rearrangement. For each sample, productive Simpson clonality was calculated as the square root of Simpson's diversity index across productive rearrangements. Held by TCRdb, this immuneACCESS table contains in-frame sequences only and omits some clones. Under half of the omission traces to an unresolved V gene where checked; the cause of the rest is unknown. The V and J calls and clone size were taken over from that table, and D and trimming were inferred from the DNA. In this sample the table shows 200,000 to 250,000 clones, almost 90% of which occur a single time. The top ten clonotypes cover around 2.8% of the sample.

Collaborating institutions collected whole blood in K2EDTA tubes following their own protocols. For TCRbeta analysis, collaborator samples were shipped as frozen whole blood, as isolated PBMCs, or as DNA extracted from either sample type. The data were taken from a study of blood T cell repertoires in COVID-19 (dated by TCRdb to about 2020). With regard to the full study: Samples covering the acute and convalescent phases of COVID-19 were provided by collaborators in the United States, Italy and Spain. The prospective study material was composed of cDNA or gDNA derived from T cells, B-cell-depleted T cells, or PBMCs. The dataset comprised deeply sampled blood TCRbeta repertoires from subjects exposed to, actively infected with, or recovered from COVID-19. A freely available public database, intended as a resource for researchers studying the immune response to SARS-CoV-2, is where the repertoires were released. Samples came from the ongoing ImmuneRACE study (first 160 participants) plus 1,254 subjects from 6 global collaborators. Sample metadata almost always included a de-identified subject ID, COVID-19 status, age in years and sex. Where available, HLA class I and class II types were obtained from metadata supplied by the sample provider rather than from assay-based typing. Study-wide conclusions, independent of this receptor: Clinical and demographic metadata were provided uncurated, with the amount varying by source and participant.

CDR1 SGHVS and CDR2 FQNEAQ are derived from the germline V gene. There are 13 amino acids in the CDR3, from cysteine to phenylalanine inclusive. The DNA shown is the 39-base CDR3, in frame from base 1. Between the V and J ends, shortened by 3 bases and 3 bases respectively, the junction contains 8 bases. The V and J genes are TRBV7-8 and TRBJ1-2; the D segment cannot be called with confidence. Specimen: peripheral blood. This TCR was recovered from a woman in her fifties or sixties with acute or convalescent COVID-19. The CDR3 amino acid sequence is: CASSLKEYYGYTF. The nucleotide sequence is TGTGCCAGCAGCTTGAAAGAGTACTATGGCTACACCTTC.